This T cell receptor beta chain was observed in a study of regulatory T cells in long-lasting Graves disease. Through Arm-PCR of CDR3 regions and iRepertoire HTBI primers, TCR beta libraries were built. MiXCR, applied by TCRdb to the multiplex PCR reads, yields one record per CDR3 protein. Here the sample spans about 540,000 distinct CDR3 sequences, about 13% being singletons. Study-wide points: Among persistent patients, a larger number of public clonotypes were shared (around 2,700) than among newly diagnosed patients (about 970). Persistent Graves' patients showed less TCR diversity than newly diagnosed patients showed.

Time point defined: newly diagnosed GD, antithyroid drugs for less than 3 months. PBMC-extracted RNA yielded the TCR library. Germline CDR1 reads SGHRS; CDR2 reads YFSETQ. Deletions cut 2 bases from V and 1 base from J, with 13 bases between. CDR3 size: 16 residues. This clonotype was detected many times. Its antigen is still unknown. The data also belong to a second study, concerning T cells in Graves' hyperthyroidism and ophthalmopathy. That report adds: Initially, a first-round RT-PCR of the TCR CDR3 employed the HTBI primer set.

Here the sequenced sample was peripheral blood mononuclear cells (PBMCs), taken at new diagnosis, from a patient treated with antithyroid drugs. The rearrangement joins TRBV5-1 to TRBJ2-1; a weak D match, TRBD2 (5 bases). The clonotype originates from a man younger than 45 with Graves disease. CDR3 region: CASSFFGGRSYNEQFF. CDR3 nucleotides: TGCGCCAGCAGCTTCTTTGGCGGGCGGTCCTACAATGAGCAGTTCTTC.